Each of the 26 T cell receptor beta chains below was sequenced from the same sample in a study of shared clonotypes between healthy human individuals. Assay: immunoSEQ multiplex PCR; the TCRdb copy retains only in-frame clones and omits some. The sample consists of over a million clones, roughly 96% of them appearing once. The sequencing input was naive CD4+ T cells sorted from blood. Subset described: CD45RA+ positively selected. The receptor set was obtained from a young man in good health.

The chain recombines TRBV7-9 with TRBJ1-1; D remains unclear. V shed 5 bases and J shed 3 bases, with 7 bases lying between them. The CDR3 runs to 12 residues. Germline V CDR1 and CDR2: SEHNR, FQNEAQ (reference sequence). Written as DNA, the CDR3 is TGTGCCAGCAGCCCAGGATACACTGAAGCTTTCTTT. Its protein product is CASSPGYTEAFF.

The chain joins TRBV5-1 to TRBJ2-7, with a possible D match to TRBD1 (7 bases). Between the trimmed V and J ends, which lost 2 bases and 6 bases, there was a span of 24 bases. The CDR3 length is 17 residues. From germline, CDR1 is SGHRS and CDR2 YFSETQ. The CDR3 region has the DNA TGCGCCAGCAGCTTCCCCCATGGACAGGCGGCGGGGACCGAGCAGTACTTC. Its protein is CASSFPHGQAAGTEQYF.

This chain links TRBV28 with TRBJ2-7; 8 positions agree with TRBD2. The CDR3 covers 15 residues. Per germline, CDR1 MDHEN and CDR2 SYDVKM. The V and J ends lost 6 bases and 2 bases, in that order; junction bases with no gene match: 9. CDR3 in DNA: TGTGCCAGCAGGCGGGACCGGGGACTAGCCTACGAGCAGTACTTC. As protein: CASRRDRGLAYEQYF. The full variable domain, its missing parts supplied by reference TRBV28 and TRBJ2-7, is DVKVTQSSRYLVKRTGEKVFLECVQDMDHENMFWYRQDPGLGLRLIYFSYDVKMKEKGDIPEGYSVSREKKERFSLILESASTNQTSMYLCASRRDRGLAYEQYFGPGTRLTVT.

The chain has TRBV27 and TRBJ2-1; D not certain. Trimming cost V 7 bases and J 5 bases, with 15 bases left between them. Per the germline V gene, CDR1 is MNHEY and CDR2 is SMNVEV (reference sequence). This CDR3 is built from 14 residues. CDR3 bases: TGTGCCAGCACTCCCTTCGGTCAGCACAATGAGCAGTTCTTC. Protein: CASTPFGQHNEQFF.

The CDR3 here is CASSSRGKNEKLFF. As DNA, the CDR3 is TGTGCCAGCAGTTCGAGGGGGAAAAATGAAAAACTGTTTTTT. This chain links TRBV27 with TRBJ1-4; weak D call: TRBD1 (6 bases). Trimming left V 4 bases short and J 5 bases short, with 11 bases between. Germline CDR1 MNHEY, CDR2 SMNVEV (reference sequence). The CDR3 extends over 14 amino acids.

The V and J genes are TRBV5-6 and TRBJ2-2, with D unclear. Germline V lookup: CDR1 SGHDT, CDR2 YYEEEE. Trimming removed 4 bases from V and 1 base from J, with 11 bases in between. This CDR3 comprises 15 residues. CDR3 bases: TGTGCCAGCAGCGGTGGTGTCAGGAACACCGGGGAGCTGTTTTTT. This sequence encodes CASSGGVRNTGELFF.

The CDR3 sequence: CASSQDRRGGREQYF. CDR3 bases: TGCGCCAGCAGCCAAGATCGTCGGGGGGGCCGGGAGCAGTACTTC. The V gene is TRBV4-3, the J gene TRBJ2-7, with 8 positions matching TRBD2. Germline V gene lookup returns CDR1 LGHNA and CDR2 YSLEER. The CDR3 runs to 15 residues. The junction had 8 bases not matched to a gene; V was cut back by 0 bases and J by 7 bases.

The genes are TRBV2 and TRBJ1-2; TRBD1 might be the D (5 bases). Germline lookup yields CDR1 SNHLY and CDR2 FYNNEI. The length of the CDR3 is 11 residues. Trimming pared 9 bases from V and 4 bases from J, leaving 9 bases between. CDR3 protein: CARQESYGYTF. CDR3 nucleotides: TGTGCCAGACAGGAGAGCTATGGCTACACCTTC.

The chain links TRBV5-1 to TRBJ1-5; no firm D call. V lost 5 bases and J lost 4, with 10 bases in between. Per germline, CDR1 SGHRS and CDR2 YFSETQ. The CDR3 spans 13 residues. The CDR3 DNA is TGCGCCAGCAGAATAGAGTTGAATCAGCCCCAGCATTTT. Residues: CASRIELNQPQHF.

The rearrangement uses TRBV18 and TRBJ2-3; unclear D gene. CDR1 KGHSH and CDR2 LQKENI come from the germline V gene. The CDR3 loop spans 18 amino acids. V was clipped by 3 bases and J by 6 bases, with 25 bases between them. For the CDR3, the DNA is TGTGCCAGCTCACCCTCTCCGGCGATTACATCCCACAGCGATACGCAGTATTTT. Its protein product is CASSPSPAITSHSDTQYF.

DNA for the CDR3: TGTGCCAGCTCACCGAGTCCAGGGAATGCGGATACGCAGTATTTT. Its protein is CASSPSPGNADTQYF. V gene TRBV18 combines with J gene TRBJ2-3; possible D gene TRBD1, 5 bases. Germline V gives CDR1 KGHSH, CDR2 LQKENI. The ends were cut back, 3 bases at V and 6 bases at J, with 16 bases in the middle. This CDR3 region has 15 residues.

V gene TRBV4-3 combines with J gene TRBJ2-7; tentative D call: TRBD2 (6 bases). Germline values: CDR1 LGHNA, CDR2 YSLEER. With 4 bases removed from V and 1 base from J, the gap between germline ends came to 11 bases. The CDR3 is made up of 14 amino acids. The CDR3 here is CASSRLAGSYEQYF. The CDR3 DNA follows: TGCGCCAGCAGCCGACTCGCGGGGTCCTACGAGCAGTACTTC.

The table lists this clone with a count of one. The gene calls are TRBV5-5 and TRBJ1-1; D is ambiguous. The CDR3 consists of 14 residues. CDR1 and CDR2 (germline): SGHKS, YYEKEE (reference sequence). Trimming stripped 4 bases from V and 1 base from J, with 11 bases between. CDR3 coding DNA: TGTGCCAGCAGCGGGAGAATGTCGAACACTGAAGCTTTCTTT. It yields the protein CASSGRMSNTEAFF.

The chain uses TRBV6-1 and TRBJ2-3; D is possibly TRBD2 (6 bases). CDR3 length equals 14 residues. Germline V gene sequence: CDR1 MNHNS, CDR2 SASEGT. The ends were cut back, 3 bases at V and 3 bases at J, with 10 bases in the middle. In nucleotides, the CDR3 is TGTGCCAGCAGTGAGTGGAGGGATACAGATACGCAGTATTTT. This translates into CASSEWRDTDTQYF.

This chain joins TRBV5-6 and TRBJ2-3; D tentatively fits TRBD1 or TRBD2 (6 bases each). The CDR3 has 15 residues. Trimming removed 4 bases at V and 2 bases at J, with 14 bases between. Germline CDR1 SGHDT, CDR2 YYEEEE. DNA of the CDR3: TGTGCCAGCAGCCCGGTGCGGGACAACACAGATACGCAGTATTTT. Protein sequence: CASSPVRDNTDTQYF.

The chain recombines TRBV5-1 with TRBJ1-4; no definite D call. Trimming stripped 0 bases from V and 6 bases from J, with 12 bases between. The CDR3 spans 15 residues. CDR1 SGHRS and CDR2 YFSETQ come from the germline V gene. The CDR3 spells CASSLAMGRYEKLFF. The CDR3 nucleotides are TGCGCCAGCAGCTTGGCCATGGGCCGCTATGAAAAACTGTTTTTT.

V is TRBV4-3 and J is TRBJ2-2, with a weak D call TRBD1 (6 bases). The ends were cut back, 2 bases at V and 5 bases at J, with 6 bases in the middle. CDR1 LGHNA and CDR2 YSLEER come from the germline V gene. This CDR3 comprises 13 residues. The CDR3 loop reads CASSQQGTGELFF. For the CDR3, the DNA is TGCGCCAGCAGCCAACAGGGGACCGGGGAGCTGTTTTTT.

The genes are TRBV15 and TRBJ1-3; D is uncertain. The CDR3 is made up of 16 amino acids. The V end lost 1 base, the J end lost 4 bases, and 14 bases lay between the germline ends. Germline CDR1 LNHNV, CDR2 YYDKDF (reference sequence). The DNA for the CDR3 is TGTGCCACCAGCAGAGTAGTGGGCGCGTTGGGAAACACCATATATTTT. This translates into CATSRVVGALGNTIYF.

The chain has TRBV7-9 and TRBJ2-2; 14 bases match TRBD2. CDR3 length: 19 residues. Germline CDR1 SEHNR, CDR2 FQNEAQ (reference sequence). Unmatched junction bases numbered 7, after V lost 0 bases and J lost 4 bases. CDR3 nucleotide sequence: TGTGCCAGCAGCTTAGCTCCACCGGGACTAGCGGGAGCCACCGGGGAGCTGTTTTTT. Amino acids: CASSLAPPGLAGATGELFF.

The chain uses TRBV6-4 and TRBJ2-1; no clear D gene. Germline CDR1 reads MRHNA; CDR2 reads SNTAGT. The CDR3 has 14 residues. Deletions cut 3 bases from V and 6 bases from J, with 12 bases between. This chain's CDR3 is CASSELGWGNEQFF. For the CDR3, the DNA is TGTGCCAGCAGTGAACTCGGGTGGGGCAATGAGCAGTTCTTC.

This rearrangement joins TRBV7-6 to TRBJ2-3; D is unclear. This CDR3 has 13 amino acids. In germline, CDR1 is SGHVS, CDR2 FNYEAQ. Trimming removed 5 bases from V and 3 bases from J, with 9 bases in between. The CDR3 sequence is CASSPPETDTQYF. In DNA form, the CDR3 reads TGTGCCAGCAGCCCCCCCGAGACAGATACGCAGTATTTT.

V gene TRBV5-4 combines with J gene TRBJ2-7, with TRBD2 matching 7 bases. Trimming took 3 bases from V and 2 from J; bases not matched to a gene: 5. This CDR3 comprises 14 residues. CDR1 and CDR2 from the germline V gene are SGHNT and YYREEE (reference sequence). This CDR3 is CASSSTGTTYEQYF. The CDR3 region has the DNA TGTGCCAGCAGCTCAACCGGGACTACCTACGAGCAGTACTTC.

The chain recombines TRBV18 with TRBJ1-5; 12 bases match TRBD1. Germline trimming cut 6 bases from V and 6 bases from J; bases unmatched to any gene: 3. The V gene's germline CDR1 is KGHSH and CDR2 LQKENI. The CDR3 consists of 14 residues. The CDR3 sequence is CASSGTGGIQPQHF. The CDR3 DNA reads TGTGCCAGCTCCGGGACAGGGGGCATTCAGCCCCAGCATTTT.

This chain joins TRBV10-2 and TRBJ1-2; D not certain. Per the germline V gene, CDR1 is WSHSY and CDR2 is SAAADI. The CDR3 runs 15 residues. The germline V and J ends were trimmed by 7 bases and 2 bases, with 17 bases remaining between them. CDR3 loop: CASKSPPGKNYGYTF. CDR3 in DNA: TGCGCCAGCAAAAGCCCTCCGGGGAAGAACTATGGCTACACCTTC.

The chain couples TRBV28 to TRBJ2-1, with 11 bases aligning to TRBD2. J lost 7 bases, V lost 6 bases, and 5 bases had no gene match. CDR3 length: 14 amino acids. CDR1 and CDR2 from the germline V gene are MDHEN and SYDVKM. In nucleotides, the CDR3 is TGTGCCAGCAGACTAGCGGGAGATCGTAATGAGCAGTTCTTC. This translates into CASRLAGDRNEQFF.

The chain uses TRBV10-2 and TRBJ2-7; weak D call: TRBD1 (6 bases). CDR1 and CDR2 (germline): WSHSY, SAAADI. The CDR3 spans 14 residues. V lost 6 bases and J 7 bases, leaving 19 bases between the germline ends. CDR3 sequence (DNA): TGCGCCAGCAGCTTGACAGGCAGAATGGGGGAGCAGTACTTC. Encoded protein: CASSLTGRMGEQYF.